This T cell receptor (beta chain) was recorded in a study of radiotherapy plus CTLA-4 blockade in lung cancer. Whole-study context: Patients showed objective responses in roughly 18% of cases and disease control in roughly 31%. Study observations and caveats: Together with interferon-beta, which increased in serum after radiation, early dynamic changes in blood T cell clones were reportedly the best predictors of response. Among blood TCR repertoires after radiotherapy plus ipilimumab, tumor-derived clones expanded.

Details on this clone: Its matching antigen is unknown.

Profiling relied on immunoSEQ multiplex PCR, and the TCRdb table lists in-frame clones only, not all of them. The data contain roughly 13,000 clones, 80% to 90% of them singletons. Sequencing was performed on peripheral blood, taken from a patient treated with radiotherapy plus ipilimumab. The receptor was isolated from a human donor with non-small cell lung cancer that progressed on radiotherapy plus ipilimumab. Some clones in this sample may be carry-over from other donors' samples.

The CDR3 protein is CASREGLFAEAFF. CDR3 DNA sequence: TGTGCCAGCAGGGAGGGACTCTTCGCTGAAGCTTTCTTT. The rearrangement uses TRBV27 and TRBJ1-1; possibly TRBD1 for D (5 bases). Germline CDR1 MNHEY, CDR2 SMNVEV (reference sequence). This CDR3 region has 13 residues. V was pared by 6 bases and J by 6 bases, with 14 bases between.